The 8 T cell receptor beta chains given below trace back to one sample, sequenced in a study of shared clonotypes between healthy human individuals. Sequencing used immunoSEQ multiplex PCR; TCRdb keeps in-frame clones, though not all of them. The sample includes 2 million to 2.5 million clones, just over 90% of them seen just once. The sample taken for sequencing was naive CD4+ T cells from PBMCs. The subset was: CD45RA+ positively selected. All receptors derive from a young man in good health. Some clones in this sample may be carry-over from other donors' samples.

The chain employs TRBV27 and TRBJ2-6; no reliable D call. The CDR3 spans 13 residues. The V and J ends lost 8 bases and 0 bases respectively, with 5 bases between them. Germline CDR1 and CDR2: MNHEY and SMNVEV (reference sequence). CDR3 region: CASGVSGANVLTF. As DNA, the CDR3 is TGTGCCAGCGGGGTCTCTGGGGCCAACGTCCTGACTTTC.

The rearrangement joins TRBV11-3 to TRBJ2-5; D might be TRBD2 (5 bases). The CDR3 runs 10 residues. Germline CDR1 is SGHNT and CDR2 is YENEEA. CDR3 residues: CAGWRETQYF. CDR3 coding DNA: TGTGCGGGGTGGAGGGAGACCCAGTACTTC.

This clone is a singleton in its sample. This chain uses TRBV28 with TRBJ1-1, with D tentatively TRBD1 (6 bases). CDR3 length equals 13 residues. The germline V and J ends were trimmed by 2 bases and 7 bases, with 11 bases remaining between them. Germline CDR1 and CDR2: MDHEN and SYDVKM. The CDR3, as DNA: TGTGCCAGCAGTTTAGTTGGCAGGGGTGAAGCTTTCTTT. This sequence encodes CASSLVGRGEAFF.

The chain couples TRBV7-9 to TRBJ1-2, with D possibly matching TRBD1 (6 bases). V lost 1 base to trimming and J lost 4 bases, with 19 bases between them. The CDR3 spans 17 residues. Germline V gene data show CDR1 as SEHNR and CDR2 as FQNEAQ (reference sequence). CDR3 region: CASSLGGAGGPPYGYTF. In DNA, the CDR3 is TGTGCCAGCAGCTTAGGGGGGGCAGGCGGCCCTCCCTATGGCTACACCTTC.

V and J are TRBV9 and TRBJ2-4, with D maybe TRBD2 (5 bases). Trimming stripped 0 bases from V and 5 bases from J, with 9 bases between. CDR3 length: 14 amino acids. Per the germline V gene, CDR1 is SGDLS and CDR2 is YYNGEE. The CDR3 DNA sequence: TGTGCCAGCAGCGTAGGGGGAGATCAAAACATTCAGTACTTC. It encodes CASSVGGDQNIQYF.

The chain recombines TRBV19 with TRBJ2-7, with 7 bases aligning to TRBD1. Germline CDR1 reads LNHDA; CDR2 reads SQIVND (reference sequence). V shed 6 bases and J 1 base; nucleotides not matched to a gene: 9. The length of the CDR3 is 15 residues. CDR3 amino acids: CASSRTGTVSYEQYF. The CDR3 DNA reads TGTGCCAGTAGCCGAACCGGGACAGTTTCCTACGAGCAGTACTTC.

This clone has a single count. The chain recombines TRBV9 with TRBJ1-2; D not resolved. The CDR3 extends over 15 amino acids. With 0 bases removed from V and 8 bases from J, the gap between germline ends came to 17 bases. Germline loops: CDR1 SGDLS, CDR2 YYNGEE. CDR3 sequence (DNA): TGTGCCAGCAGCGTAGGCCCCGTAGGTTGGGAAGGCTACACCTTC. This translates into CASSVGPVGWEGYTF.

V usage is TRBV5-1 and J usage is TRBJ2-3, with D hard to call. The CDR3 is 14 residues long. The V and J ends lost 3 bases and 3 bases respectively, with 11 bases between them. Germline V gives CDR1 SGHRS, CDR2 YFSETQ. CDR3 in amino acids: CASSSDPRTDTQYF. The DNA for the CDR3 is TGCGCCAGCAGCTCTGACCCCCGTACAGATACGCAGTATTTT.